This TCR beta chain stems from a study of radiation and T cells in renal cell carcinoma. The germline V gene has CDR1 SNHLY and CDR2 FYNNEI. This CDR3 has 13 residues. V was clipped by 0 bases and J by 6 bases, with 7 bases between them. The repertoire was sequenced with immunoSEQ multiplex PCR; TCRdb's copy has only in-frame clones and lacks some. Seen here are 130,000 or so clones, roughly 85% observed once, and the top ten hold roughly a quarter. Described time point: baseline pretreatment blood. The sample's treatment: 15 Gy SBRT to primary tumor, nephrectomy 4 weeks later. The tumor was a clear cell renal cell carcinoma. In its sample, this clone was seen a few times.

The gene calls are TRBV2 and TRBJ2-3; D not certain. The receptor's source is a woman between 50 and 59 years old with renal cell carcinoma. The material was blood, obtained from a patient whose treatment included radiotherapy and nephrectomy. The CDR3 nucleotides read TGTGCCAGCAGTGAAGCTTTTTTTGATACGCAGTATTTT. Protein sequence: CASSEAFFDTQYF.